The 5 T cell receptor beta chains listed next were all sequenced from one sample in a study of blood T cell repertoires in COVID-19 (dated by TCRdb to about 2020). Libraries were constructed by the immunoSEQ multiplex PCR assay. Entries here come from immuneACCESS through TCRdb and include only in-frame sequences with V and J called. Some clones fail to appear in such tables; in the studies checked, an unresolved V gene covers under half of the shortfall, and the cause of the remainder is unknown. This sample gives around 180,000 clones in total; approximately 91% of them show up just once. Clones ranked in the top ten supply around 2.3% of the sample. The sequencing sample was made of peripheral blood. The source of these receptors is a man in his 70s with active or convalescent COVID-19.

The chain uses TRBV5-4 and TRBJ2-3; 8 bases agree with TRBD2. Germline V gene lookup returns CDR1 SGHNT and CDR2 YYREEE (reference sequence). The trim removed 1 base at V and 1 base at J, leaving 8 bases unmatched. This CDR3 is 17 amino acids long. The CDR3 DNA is TGTGCCAGCAGCTTGAGGCAAGCGGGGGTGGGCACAGATACGCAGTATTTT. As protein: CASSLRQAGVGTDTQYF.

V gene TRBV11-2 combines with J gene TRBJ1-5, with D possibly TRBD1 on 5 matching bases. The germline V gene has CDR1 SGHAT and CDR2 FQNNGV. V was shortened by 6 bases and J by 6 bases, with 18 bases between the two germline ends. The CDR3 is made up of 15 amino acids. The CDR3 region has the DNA TGTGCCAGCAGTCCCGACGGGGGGAGGTTTCAGCCCCAGCATTTT. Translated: CASSPDGGRFQPQHF.

The CDR3 reads CASSYETQYF. CDR3 coding DNA: TGTGCCAGCAGCTATGAGACCCAGTACTTC. The genes are TRBV2 and TRBJ2-5; D gene unclear. Germline loops: CDR1 SNHLY, CDR2 FYNNEI. This CDR3 contains 10 residues. The V end lost 6 bases, the J end lost 5 bases, and 4 bases lay between the germline ends.

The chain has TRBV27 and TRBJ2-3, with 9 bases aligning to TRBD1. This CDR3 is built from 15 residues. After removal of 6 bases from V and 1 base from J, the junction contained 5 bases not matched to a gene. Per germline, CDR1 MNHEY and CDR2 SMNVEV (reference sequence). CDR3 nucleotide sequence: TGTGCCAGCAGCGACCGGGACAGGGGCACAGATACGCAGTATTTT. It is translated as CASSDRDRGTDTQYF.

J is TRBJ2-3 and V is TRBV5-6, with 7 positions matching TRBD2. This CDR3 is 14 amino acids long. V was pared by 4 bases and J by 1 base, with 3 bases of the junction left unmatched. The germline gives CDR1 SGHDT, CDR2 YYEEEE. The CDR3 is CASSPSGGTDTQYF. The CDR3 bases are TGTGCCAGCAGCCCAAGCGGGGGCACAGATACGCAGTATTTT.